A selection of T cell receptor beta chains follows, all from one sample in a study of blood T cell repertoires in COVID-19. Data came from immunoSEQ multiplex PCR; TCRdb stores just in-frame clones and leaves some out. In the table there are about 240,000 clones, about 91% of which are singletons. The sequencing sample was made of PBMCs or T cells enriched from blood (not recorded which). The origin of the receptors is a woman in her thirties with acute COVID-19. CDR3s include the opening cysteine and the closing phenylalanine or tryptophan. Fields, in order: V gene, clone size, J gene, D gene, CDR3 DNA, CDR3 protein. The D gene is left open where the match is weak. Size is stated for part of the rows, as once, few or many counts, or as a class when the clone is expanded.

v_gene: TRBV6-1
abundance: -
j_gene: TRBJ1-6
d_gene: -
CDR3nt: TGTGCCAGCAGTGAAGTCCAGGGCAACAATTCACCCCTCCACTTT
CDR3aa: CASSEVQGNNSPLHF

v_gene: TRBV2
abundance: -
j_gene: TRBJ1-1
d_gene: -
CDR3nt: TGTGCCAGCACTCGACAGACCAACACTGAAGCTTTCTTT
CDR3aa: CASTRQTNTEAFF

v_gene: TRBV5-1
abundance: -
j_gene: TRBJ1-1
d_gene: -
CDR3nt: TGCGCCAGCCGGATAGGCGGGGCCACCTACACTGAAGCTTTCTTT
CDR3aa: CASRIGGATYTEAFF

v_gene: TRBV5-1
abundance: -
j_gene: TRBJ2-7
d_gene: TRBD1
CDR3nt: TGCGCCAGCAACCGAGGACAGGGATCCTACGAGCAGTACTTC
CDR3aa: CASNRGQGSYEQYF

v_gene: TRBV27
abundance: -
j_gene: TRBJ1-1
d_gene: -
CDR3nt: TGTGCCAGCAGTTTGGGACTCGGGGTCACTGAAGCTTTCTTT
CDR3aa: CASSLGLGVTEAFF

v_gene: TRBV24-1
abundance: -
j_gene: TRBJ1-5
d_gene: -
CDR3nt: TGTGCCACCAGTGATTTCCAGGCGGCGCGGGATCAGCCCCAGCATTTT
CDR3aa: CATSDFQAARDQPQHF

v_gene: TRBV10-1
abundance: -
j_gene: TRBJ1-4
d_gene: -
CDR3nt: TGCGCCCGCTGTCGGGGACACCATAATGAAAAACTGTTTTTT
CDR3aa: CARCRGHHNEKLFF

v_gene: TRBV27
abundance: -
j_gene: TRBJ2-3
d_gene: TRBD2
CDR3nt: TGTGCCAGCAGTTTAGCCCCGTACGGGGGACTAGCGGGGCGGACAGATACGCAGTATTTT
CDR3aa: CASSLAPYGGLAGRTDTQYF

v_gene: TRBV5-1
abundance: -
j_gene: TRBJ1-2
d_gene: -
CDR3nt: TGCGCCAGCAGCTTCAACAGGGATGGGAGCTACACCTTC
CDR3aa: CASSFNRDGSYTF

v_gene: TRBV2
abundance: -
j_gene: TRBJ1-1
d_gene: TRBD1
CDR3nt: TGTGCCAGTAGGACAGGGTACACTGAAGCTTTCTTT
CDR3aa: CASRTGYTEAFF

v_gene: TRBV7-2
abundance: once
j_gene: TRBJ1-2
d_gene: -
CDR3nt: TGTGCCAGCAGCCTCAGACAGGTTGGCTATGGCTACACCTTC
CDR3aa: CASSLRQVGYGYTF

v_gene: TRBV29-1
abundance: -
j_gene: TRBJ1-1
d_gene: -
CDR3nt: TGCAGCTCGGGTTGGGGCGGCGACACTGAAGCTTTCTTT
CDR3aa: CSSGWGGDTEAFF

v_gene: TRBV19
abundance: -
j_gene: TRBJ1-1
d_gene: TRBD1
CDR3nt: TGTGCCAGTAGACAGGGGAGGTTTCGGAACACTGAAGCTTTCTTT
CDR3aa: CASRQGRFRNTEAFF

v_gene: TRBV25-1
abundance: -
j_gene: TRBJ1-6
d_gene: -
CDR3nt: TGTGCCAGCAGTGAATTATTTAACTATAATTCACCCCTCCACTTT
CDR3aa: CASSELFNYNSPLHF

v_gene: TRBV10-3
abundance: -
j_gene: TRBJ1-1
d_gene: -
CDR3nt: TGTGCCATCAAAACCGGAGGAGAAGCTTTCTTT
CDR3aa: CAIKTGGEAFF

v_gene: TRBV5-1
abundance: once
j_gene: TRBJ1-5
d_gene: -
CDR3nt: TGCGCCAGCAGCTTGAGCAGCAATCAGCCCCAGCATTTT
CDR3aa: CASSLSSNQPQHF

v_gene: TRBV10-3
abundance: few
j_gene: TRBJ1-2
d_gene: -
CDR3nt: TGTGCCATCAGTGAGATACGGGCAGGGATTCTGATATTTGATGGCTACACCTTC
CDR3aa: CAISEIRAGILIFDGYTF

v_gene: TRBV3-1/TRBV3-2
abundance: -
j_gene: TRBJ1-1
d_gene: -
CDR3nt: TGTGCCAGCAGCTCCCGGGTCAGTGAAGCTTTCTTT
CDR3aa: CASSSRVSEAFF

v_gene: TRBV29-1
abundance: -
j_gene: TRBJ1-1
d_gene: -
CDR3nt: TGCAGCGTTGAAGGCAGGTTAGACACTGAAGCTTTCTTT
CDR3aa: CSVEGRLDTEAFF

v_gene: TRBV10-3
abundance: -
j_gene: TRBJ1-5
d_gene: TRBD1
CDR3nt: TGTGCCATCAGTGACCCGGGACAGGGGAAAGATCAGCCCCAGCATTTT
CDR3aa: CAISDPGQGKDQPQHF

v_gene: TRBV9
abundance: -
j_gene: TRBJ1-2
d_gene: -
CDR3nt: TGTGCCAGCAGGGACAGTTCTATGGGAGGCTACACCTTC
CDR3aa: CASRDSSMGGYTF

v_gene: TRBV6-6
abundance: -
j_gene: TRBJ1-1
d_gene: -
CDR3nt: TGTGCCAGCAGTTACCTGGGACAGAACACTGAAGCTTTCTTT
CDR3aa: CASSYLGQNTEAFF

v_gene: TRBV9
abundance: -
j_gene: TRBJ1-6
d_gene: TRBD1
CDR3nt: TGTGCCAGCAGCGCCGGGACAGGGAGTAATTCACCCCTCCACTTT
CDR3aa: CASSAGTGSNSPLHF

v_gene: TRBV3-1/TRBV3-2
abundance: -
j_gene: TRBJ1-1
d_gene: -
CDR3nt: TGTGCCAGCAGCCAAGCCTGGGGAGGGGCGAACACTGAAGCTTTCTTT
CDR3aa: CASSQAWGGANTEAFF